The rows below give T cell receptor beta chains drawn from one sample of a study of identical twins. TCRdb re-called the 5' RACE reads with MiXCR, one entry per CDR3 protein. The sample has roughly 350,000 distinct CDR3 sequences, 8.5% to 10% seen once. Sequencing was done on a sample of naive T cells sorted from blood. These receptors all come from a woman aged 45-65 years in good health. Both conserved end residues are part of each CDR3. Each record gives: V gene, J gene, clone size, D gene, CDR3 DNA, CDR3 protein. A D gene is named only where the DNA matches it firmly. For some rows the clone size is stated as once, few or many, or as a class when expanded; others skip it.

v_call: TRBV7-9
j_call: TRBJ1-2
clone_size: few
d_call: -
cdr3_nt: TGTGCCAGCAGCCGGGACTTAGTTGGCACCTTC
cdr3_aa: CASSRDLVGTF

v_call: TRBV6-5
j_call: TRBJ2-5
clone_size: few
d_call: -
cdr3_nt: TGTGCCAGCAGAATCCAAGTGGGCCAGGTTGGAGAGACCCAGTACTTC
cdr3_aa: CASRIQVGQVGETQYF

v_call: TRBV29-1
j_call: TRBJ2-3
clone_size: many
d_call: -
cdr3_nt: TGCAGCGTTGAAGCAGGAAGCACGCAGTATTTT
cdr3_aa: CSVEAGSTQYF

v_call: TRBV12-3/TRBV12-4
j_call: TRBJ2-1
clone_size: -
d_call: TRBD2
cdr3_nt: TGTGCCAGCAGTCGATCGGGACTATCGCATGAGCAGTTCTTC
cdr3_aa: CASSRSGLSHEQFF

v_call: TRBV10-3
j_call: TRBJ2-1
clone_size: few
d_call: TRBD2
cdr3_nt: TGTGCCATCAGTCGGGAGGCCCAGGGCAATGAGCAGTTCTTC
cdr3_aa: CAISREAQGNEQFF

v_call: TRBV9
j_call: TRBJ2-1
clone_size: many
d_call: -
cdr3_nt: TGTGCCAGCAGCGTAGGGGCGGGATACAATGAGCAGTTCTTC
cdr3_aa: CASSVGAGYNEQFF

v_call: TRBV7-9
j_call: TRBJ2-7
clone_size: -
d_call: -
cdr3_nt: TGTGCCAGCAGCTTAGAGGAGAGGGCCTACGAGCAGTACTTC
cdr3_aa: CASSLEERAYEQYF

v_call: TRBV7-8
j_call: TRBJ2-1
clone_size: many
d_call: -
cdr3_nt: TGTGCCAGCAGCTTTGCTGTGGCGGGCGGATACAATGAGCAGTTCTTC
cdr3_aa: CASSFAVAGGYNEQFF

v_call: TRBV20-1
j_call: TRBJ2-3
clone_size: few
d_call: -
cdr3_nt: TGCAGTGCCCGGGTCAGCGGACTCACAGATACGCAGTATTTT
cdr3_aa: CSARVSGLTDTQYF

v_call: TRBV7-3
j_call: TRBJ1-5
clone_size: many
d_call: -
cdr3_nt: TGTGCCACCCTCGAGGTATCTGATCAGCCCCAGCATTTT
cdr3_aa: CATLEVSDQPQHF

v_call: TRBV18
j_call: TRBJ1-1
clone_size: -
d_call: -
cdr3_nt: TGTGCCAGCTCACCGTCAAGGACTGAAGCTTTCTTT
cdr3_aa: CASSPSRTEAFF